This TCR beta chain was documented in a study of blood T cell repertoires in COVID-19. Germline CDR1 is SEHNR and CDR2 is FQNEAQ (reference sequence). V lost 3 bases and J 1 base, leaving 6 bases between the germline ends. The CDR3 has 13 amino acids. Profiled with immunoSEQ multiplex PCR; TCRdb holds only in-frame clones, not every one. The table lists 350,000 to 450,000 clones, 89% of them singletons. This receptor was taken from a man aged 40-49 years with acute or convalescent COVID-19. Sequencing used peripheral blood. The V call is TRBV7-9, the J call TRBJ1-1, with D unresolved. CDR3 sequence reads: CASSFSKNTEAFF. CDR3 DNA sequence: TGTGCCAGCAGCTTTAGTAAGAACACTGAAGCTTTCTTT.